A selection of T cell receptor beta chains follows, all from one sample in a study of long-term antiretroviral therapy in people with HIV. Method: immunoSEQ multiplex PCR; TCRdb's copy keeps in-frame clones and lacks some. The table shows about 24,000 clones, with around 86% occurring only once. The specimen comprised unsorted PBMCs, sampled at the start of antiretroviral therapy, before treatment. All receptors derive from a woman under 30 with HIV. The CDR3 runs from the conserved cysteine through the conserved F or W. Fields, in order: clone size, J gene, V gene, D gene, CDR3 protein, CDR3 DNA. D genes are given only for firm matches. Clone sizes are given selectively: once, few, many, or a class where the clone is expanded.

>medium-sized|TRBJ1-1|TRBV10-1|TRBD1
CASSEMAGGRTEAFF
TGCGCCAGCAGTGAGATGGCAGGGGGACGTACTGAAGCTTTCTTT
>.|TRBJ1-1|TRBV13|.
CASSKERDTEAFF
TGTGCCAGCTCGAAGGAACGGGACACTGAAGCTTTCTTT
>.|TRBJ2-2|TRBV7-7|.
CASSEGPNTGELFF
TGTGCCAGCAGCGAGGGGCCGAACACCGGGGAGCTGTTTTTT
>.|TRBJ1-5|TRBV19|.
CASSAVPYSNQPQHF
TGTGCCAGTAGTGCAGTACCTTATAGCAATCAGCCCCAGCATTTT
>.|TRBJ2-7|TRBV4-3|TRBD2
CASSQVLGTKTYEQYF
TGCGCCAGCAGCCAAGTTCTGGGGACTAAAACCTACGAGCAGTACTTC
>.|TRBJ2-5|TRBV6-8|.
CASSYEGFPQETQYF
TGTGCCAGCAGTTACGAGGGTTTTCCTCAAGAGACCCAGTACTTC
>.|TRBJ2-7|TRBV23-1|.
CATTGNEQYF
TGCGCCACCACGGGGAACGAGCAGTACTTC
>few|TRBJ2-7|TRBV21-1|.
CASSKTSAGAHEQYF
TGTGCCAGCAGCAAAACGTCCGCGGGAGCCCACGAGCAGTACTTC
>once|TRBJ1-1|TRBV6-5|.
CASSYSHRTEAFF
TGTGCCAGCAGTTACTCGCATCGGACTGAAGCTTTCTTT
>.|TRBJ2-7|TRBV7-8|TRBD1
CASSPQGQGEHYEQYF
TGTGCCAGCAGCCCCCAAGGACAGGGGGAGCACTACGAGCAGTACTTC
>.|TRBJ2-1|TRBV27|TRBD2
CASSESGGAYNEQFF
TGTGCCAGCTCTGAAAGCGGGGGGGCCTACAATGAGCAGTTCTTC
>.|TRBJ2-4|TRBV9|.
CASSSGANIQYF
TGTGCCAGCAGCTCCGGGGCAAACATTCAGTACTTC
>.|TRBJ1-1|TRBV4-2|.
CASSQVTSGSTEAFF
TGTGCCAGCAGCCAAGTAACCTCGGGGAGCACTGAAGCTTTCTTT
>.|TRBJ2-7|TRBV2|.
CASGLQSYSYEQYF
TGTGCCAGCGGTTTACAGTCGTACTCCTACGAGCAGTACTTC
>.|TRBJ2-7|TRBV5-1|TRBD1
CASSLWSGGREQYF
TGCGCCAGCAGCTTGTGGTCAGGGGGCCGGGAGCAGTACTTC
>few|TRBJ1-6|TRBV28|TRBD1
CASRMTGGNSPLHF
TGTGCCAGCAGGATGACAGGGGGGAATTCACCCCTCCACTTT
>.|TRBJ2-7|TRBV15|.
CATSRDRQGSYEQYF
TGTGCCACCAGCAGAGATCGGCAGGGATCCTACGAGCAGTACTTC
>.|TRBJ2-7|TRBV10-3|.
CAISPQDSNEQYF
TGTGCCATCAGTCCCCAGGACAGCAACGAGCAGTACTTC
>.|TRBJ2-7|TRBV5-4|.
CASSSDFTEQYF
TGTGCCAGCAGCTCAGACTTCACCGAGCAGTACTTC
>.|TRBJ2-7|TRBV2|TRBD2
CASGREIASYEQYF
TGTGCCAGCGGGCGGGAGATTGCCTCCTACGAGCAGTACTTC
>.|TRBJ1-2|TRBV6-5|.
CASSLQGSNGYTF
TGTGCCAGCAGCTTACAGGGTTCAAATGGCTACACCTTC
>.|TRBJ2-2|TRBV28|.
CASSFGGISTGELFF
TGTGCCAGCAGTTTCGGAGGGATAAGCACCGGGGAGCTGTTTTTT
>.|TRBJ2-1|TRBV4-2|.
CASSQGTATEYNEQFF
TGTGCCAGCAGCCAAGGGACAGCCACCGAATACAATGAGCAGTTCTTC
>.|TRBJ2-1|TRBV27|.
CASSYTSLSHNEQFF
TGTGCCAGCAGCTACACTAGTCTATCCCACAATGAGCAGTTCTTC
>.|TRBJ2-7|TRBV19|.
CASSLGTSYEQYF
TGTGCCAGTAGTCTCGGGACCTCCTACGAGCAGTACTTC
>.|TRBJ2-7|TRBV4-3|.
CASSQDRGRADEQYF
TGCGCCAGCAGCCAAGATCGCGGCAGGGCAGACGAGCAGTACTTC
>few|TRBJ2-2|TRBV6-6|.
CASSGQFGELFF
TGTGCCAGCAGCGGACAGTTTGGGGAGCTGTTTTTT
>.|TRBJ1-6|TRBV7-3|.
CASSRDRRSPLHF
TGTGCCAGCAGCCGAGACAGACGTTCACCCCTCCACTTT
>.|TRBJ1-1|TRBV11-2|.
CASSQTGAEAFF
TGTGCCAGCAGCCAAACTGGGGCCGAGGCTTTCTTT
>.|TRBJ2-7|TRBV2|.
CASGAGTFFYEQYF
TGTGCCAGTGGAGCCGGGACCTTCTTCTACGAGCAGTACTTC
>.|TRBJ2-7|TRBV9|.
CASSVAGGPVHEQYF
TGTGCCAGCAGCGTAGCCGGGGGCCCTGTCCACGAGCAGTACTTC
>.|TRBJ2-2|TRBV6-5|TRBD2
CASSTSGAHGELFF
TGTGCCAGCAGCACTAGCGGGGCCCACGGGGAGCTGTTTTTT
>.|TRBJ2-2|TRBV9|.
CASSVAFTGRGNTGELFF
TGTGCCAGCAGCGTAGCCTTCACCGGCAGGGGGAACACCGGGGAGCTGTTTTTT
>.|TRBJ1-4|TRBV5-1|TRBD1
CASSLGDRSNEKLFF
TGCGCCAGCAGCTTAGGGGACAGATCTAATGAAAAACTGTTTTTT
>.|TRBJ1-4|TRBV28|.
CASSFLVTNEKLFF
TGTGCCAGCAGTTTTTTGGTGACAAATGAAAAACTGTTTTTT
>.|TRBJ1-3|TRBV18|.
CASSPRVVGSGNTIYF
TGTGCCAGCTCACCCAGGGTGGTTGGCTCTGGAAACACCATATATTTT
>few|TRBJ1-2|TRBV19|.
CASGVGSGKYGYTF
TGTGCCAGTGGGGTTGGTTCGGGAAAATATGGCTACACCTTC
>.|TRBJ1-1|TRBV18|.
CASREALNTEAFF
TGTGCCTCTCGTGAGGCGCTGAACACTGAAGCTTTCTTT